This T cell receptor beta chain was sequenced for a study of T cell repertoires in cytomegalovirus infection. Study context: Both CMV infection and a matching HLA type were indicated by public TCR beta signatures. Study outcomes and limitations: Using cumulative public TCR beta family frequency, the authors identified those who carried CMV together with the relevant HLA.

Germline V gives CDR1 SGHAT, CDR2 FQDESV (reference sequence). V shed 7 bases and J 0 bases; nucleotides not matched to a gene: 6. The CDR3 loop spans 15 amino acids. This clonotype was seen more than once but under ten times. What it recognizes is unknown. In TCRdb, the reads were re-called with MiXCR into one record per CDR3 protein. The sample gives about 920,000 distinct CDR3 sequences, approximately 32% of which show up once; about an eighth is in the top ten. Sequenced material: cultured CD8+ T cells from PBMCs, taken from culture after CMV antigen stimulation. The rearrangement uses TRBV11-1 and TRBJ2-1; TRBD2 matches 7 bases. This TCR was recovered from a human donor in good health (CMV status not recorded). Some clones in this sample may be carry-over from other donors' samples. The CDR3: CASNIGGSSYNEQFF. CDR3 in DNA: TGTGCCAGCAACATCGGGGGGAGCTCCTACAATGAGCAGTTCTTC.